Listed here are 10 T cell receptor beta chains from one sample, sequenced in a study of siplizumab effects on memory and regulatory T cells. Clones were sequenced by immunoSEQ multiplex PCR, and TCRdb holds only the in-frame ones, with some missing. The sample contains around 100,000 clones, roughly 92% of which appear only once. Sequenced: Tregs sorted from blood. The receptors here all came from a human donor in good health.

This chain connects TRBV14 to TRBJ1-2; 9 bases are shared with TRBD1. Germline loops: CDR1 SGHDN, CDR2 FVKESK. V dropped 4 bases and J dropped 8; count of bases not matched to a gene: 5. This CDR3 contains 13 residues. The DNA of the CDR3 is TGTGCCAGCAGCCCACAGGGGGCGCGGGGCTACACCTTC. Translation: CASSPQGARGYTF.

The chain uses TRBV19 and TRBJ2-5; 8 bases are a match to TRBD1. The V and J ends lost 6 bases and 4 bases, in that order; junction bases with no gene match: 7. Germline CDR1 reads LNHDA; CDR2 reads SQIVND (reference sequence). The CDR3 contains 14 residues. CDR3 coding DNA: TGTGCCAGTAGCCGGACAGGGAATAGAGAGACCCAGTACTTC. It codes for CASSRTGNRETQYF.

This clone has only one observation. The V call is TRBV9, the J call TRBJ2-5, with TRBD2 matching over 7 bases. This CDR3 has 15 residues. Germline V gene sequence: CDR1 SGDLS, CDR2 YYNGEE. V shed 4 bases, J shed 2 bases, and the junction held 8 bases outside the gene matches. CDR3 amino acids: CASSRTRAIQETQYF. In DNA, the CDR3 is TGTGCCAGCAGCAGGACTAGGGCTATACAAGAGACCCAGTACTTC.

This sequence joins TRBV20-1 and TRBJ2-5; no clear D. This CDR3 region has 10 residues. Germline V gene lookup returns CDR1 DFQATT and CDR2 SNEGSKA (reference sequence). V was trimmed by 4 bases and J by 5 bases, leaving 5 bases between them. CDR3 amino acids: CSAKFETQYF. The CDR3 DNA reads TGCAGTGCTAAATTTGAGACCCAGTACTTC.

The chain has TRBV11-2 and TRBJ1-1; unclear D gene. V lost 2 bases and J 4 bases, leaving 11 bases between the germline ends. This CDR3 has 14 amino acids. From germline, CDR1 is SGHAT and CDR2 FQNNGV. CDR3 region: CASSLRVGGTEAFF. The CDR3 region has the DNA TGTGCCAGCAGCTTACGGGTTGGTGGCACTGAAGCTTTCTTT. The full variable domain, with the rest looked up from reference TRBV11-2 and TRBJ1-1, is EAGVAQSPRYKIIEKRQSVAFWCNPISGHATLYWYQQILGQGPKLLIQFQNNGVVDDSQLPKDRFSAERLKGVDSTLKIQPAKLEDSAVYLCASSLRVGGTEAFFGQGTRLTVV.

This clone appeared once. The chain links TRBV9 to TRBJ2-1, with D possibly matching TRBD2 (5 bases). Per germline, CDR1 SGDLS and CDR2 YYNGEE. CDR3 length equals 15 residues. V was trimmed by 0 bases and J by 7 bases, leaving 14 bases between them. The CDR3 sequence is CASSVATGPGNEQFF. The CDR3 DNA is TGTGCCAGCAGCGTAGCTACCGGTCCGGGGAATGAGCAGTTCTTC.

The genes are TRBV13 and TRBJ2-5, with D possibly being TRBD2 (7 bases). The CDR3 is 14 amino acids. CDR1 is PRHDT, CDR2 FYEKMQ, per germline (reference sequence). With 5 bases removed from V and 4 bases from J, the gap between germline ends came to 14 bases. The CDR3, as DNA: TGTGCCAGCAGCCGCGGGGGAGGGGGAGAGACCCAGTACTTC. This sequence encodes CASSRGGGGETQYF.

In nucleotides, the CDR3 is TGTGCCAGCATGTCCAGGATCTACGAGCAGTACTTC. As protein: CASMSRIYEQYF. The chain couples TRBV6-5 to TRBJ2-7, with D hard to call. This CDR3 is 12 amino acids long. From germline, CDR1 is MNHEY and CDR2 SVGAGI. V shed 7 bases and J shed 3 bases, with 10 bases lying between them.

This clone was observed once. CDR3 sequence: CASSVDLRGNTIYF. The CDR3 coding sequence is TGTGCCAGCAGTGTCGATCTGCGTGGAAACACCATATATTTT. The chain uses TRBV6-5 and TRBJ1-3, with D hard to call. The CDR3 covers 14 residues. Germline lookup yields CDR1 MNHEY and CDR2 SVGAGI. V dropped 5 bases and J dropped 3 bases, with 11 bases sitting between them.

The chain links TRBV5-1 to TRBJ2-3; TRBD2 matches 8 bases. The CDR3 consists of 15 residues. The junction had 7 bases not matched to a gene; V was cut back by 0 bases and J by 7 bases. Germline CDR1 is SGHRS and CDR2 is YFSETQ. This CDR3 is CASSLESGSRNTQYF. The CDR3 region has the DNA TGCGCCAGCAGCTTGGAAAGCGGGAGTAGAAATACGCAGTATTTT. The whole variable domain, remainder taken from reference TRBV5-1 and TRBJ2-3, is KAGVTQTPRYLIKTRGQQVTLSCSPISGHRSVSWYQQTPGQGLQFLFEYFSETQRNKGNFPGRFSGRQFSNSRSEMNVSTLELGDSALYLCASSLESGSRNTQYFGPGTRLTVL.